The T cell receptor (beta chain) under discussion was sequenced for a study of response to subunit inactivated influenza vaccine. The V and J ends lost 4 bases and 6 bases, in that order; junction bases with no gene match: 8. Germline CDR1 reads LGHDT; CDR2 reads YNNKEL (reference sequence). The CDR3 extends over 16 amino acids. Whole-study results and caveats: Few new T cells, the authors suggested, are recruited by each seasonal influenza vaccination.

Remarks on this clonotype: As yet, its antigen is unknown.

One entry per CDR3 protein results from TCRdb running MiXCR on the RT-PCR reads. The repertoire holds approximately 700,000 distinct CDR3 sequences, with 15% to 18% as singletons. The sequenced sample was PBMCs from blood, obtained approximately 12 days after vaccination. This chain uses TRBV3-1 with TRBJ2-3, with TRBD2 identical over 12 bases. This TCR was sampled from a man aged 45-60 years who received an inactivated influenza vaccine. The CDR3 spells CASSPGLAGTVDTQYF. The CDR3 nucleotides are TGTGCCAGCAGCCCAGGACTAGCGGGGACCGTGGATACGCAGTATTTT.